This TCR beta chain is from a study of Ad26.COV2.S vaccination and SARS-CoV-2 variants. The wider study: The donor belonged to the COV1001 Ad26.COV2.S trial arm.

To note about this clone: Its specificity is unknown.

Overall study findings and caveats: Substantial post-vaccination breadth of spike-specific CD8+ and CD4+ T cell responses was reported.

The sample's treatment: about 20 received Ad26.COV2.S at low or high dose, single or two shots; five or six received placebo; per-sample allocation not given. Repertoires come from day 63 after the first vaccine or placebo injection. An adult of 18-55 years in Boston served as donor. The germline V gene encodes CDR1 MNHEY and CDR2 SMNVEV (reference sequence). V was cut by 0 bases and J by 8 bases, with 8 bases left in between. This CDR3 is built from 14 residues. Only in-frame clones appear in the TCRdb table, and some are missing; sequencing was by immunoSEQ multiplex PCR. The table has some 390,000 clones, around nine tenths seen once.

This chain connects TRBV27 to TRBJ1-6, with no clear D. This clonotype was obtained from a person aged 18 to 65 who received the Ad26.COV2.S COVID-19 vaccine or a placebo. This specimen was peripheral blood, taken in a trial of Ad26.COV2.S vaccine versus placebo. The CDR3 region is CASSLSSGDSPLHF. CDR3 DNA: TGTGCCAGCAGTTTATCATCTGGGGATTCACCCCTCCACTTT.